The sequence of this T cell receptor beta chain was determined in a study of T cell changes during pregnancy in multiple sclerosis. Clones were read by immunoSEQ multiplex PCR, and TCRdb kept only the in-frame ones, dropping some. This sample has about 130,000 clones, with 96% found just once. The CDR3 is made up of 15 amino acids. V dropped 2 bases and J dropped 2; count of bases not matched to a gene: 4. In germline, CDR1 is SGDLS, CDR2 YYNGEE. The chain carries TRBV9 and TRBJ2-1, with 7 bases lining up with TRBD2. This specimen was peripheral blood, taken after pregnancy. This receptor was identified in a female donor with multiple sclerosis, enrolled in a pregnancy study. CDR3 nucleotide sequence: TGTGCCAGCAGCGTTGGGGGAGGGACCTACAATGAGCAGTTCTTC. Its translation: CASSVGGGTYNEQFF.